Below, 27 T cell receptor beta chains from the same sample are listed, as sequenced in a study of response to subunit inactivated influenza vaccine. TCRdb re-called the RT-PCR reads through MiXCR, storing one row per CDR3 protein. The table includes about 780,000 distinct CDR3 sequences, about a fifth detected once. The specimen was PBMCs from blood, collected approximately 5 days after vaccination. The receptor set was obtained from a man in his forties or fifties who received an inactivated influenza vaccine.

This chain uses TRBV4-3 with TRBJ2-5, with 7 bases matching TRBD2. V trimming: 1 base; J trimming: 2 bases; junction bases outside the gene matches: 7. The CDR3 length is 16 residues. Germline loops: CDR1 LGHNA, CDR2 YSLEER. The CDR3 spells CASSQVISGRQETQYF. The CDR3 DNA is TGCGCCAGCAGCCAAGTTATTAGCGGGCGACAAGAGACCCAGTACTTC.

The gene calls are TRBV19 and TRBJ2-3; D not certain. The ends were cut back, 8 bases at V and 4 bases at J, with 13 bases in the middle. Germline V gene sequence: CDR1 LNHDA, CDR2 SQIVND (reference sequence). The CDR3 is 13 amino acids. Written as DNA, the CDR3 is TGTGCCAGTGGGATAAGGAAGGCAGATACGCAGTATTTT. Translation: CASGIRKADTQYF.

The V and J genes are TRBV4-3 and TRBJ2-3; 8 nucleotides match TRBD1. The CDR3 is made up of 16 amino acids. The V and J ends lost 3 bases and 1 base, in that order; junction bases with no gene match: 6. Germline assignment: CDR1 LGHNA and CDR2 YSLEER. For the CDR3, the DNA is TGCGCCAGCAGCCAGTTCACAGGGGGAGGCACAGATACGCAGTATTTT. The encoded protein is CASSQFTGGGTDTQYF.

This clonotype was counted at least ten times. The chain employs TRBV29-1 and TRBJ2-7; D uncertain. CDR1 and CDR2 from the germline V gene are SQVTM and ANQGSEA. The V and J ends lost 2 bases and 3 bases respectively, with 5 bases between them. The CDR3 runs 11 residues. The CDR3 is CSVEKGYEQYF. In DNA, the CDR3 is TGCAGCGTTGAAAAGGGCTACGAGCAGTACTTC.

J is TRBJ2-5 and V is TRBV11-1, with 8 bases that match TRBD2. With V trimmed by 3 bases and J by 3 bases, 3 bases remained unmatched. From germline, CDR1 is SGHAT and CDR2 FQDESV (reference sequence). CDR3 length: 14 amino acids. The CDR3 loop is CASSLELAEETQYF. The CDR3 DNA reads TGTGCCAGCAGCTTGGAACTAGCGGAAGAGACCCAGTACTTC.

V is TRBV3-1 and J is TRBJ2-7; tentatively, D is TRBD1 (5 bases). The CDR3 loop spans 14 amino acids. Germline CDR1 LGHDT, CDR2 YNNKEL (reference sequence). Trimming stripped 1 base from V and 5 bases from J, with 12 bases between. The CDR3 loop reads CASSQGGRADEQYF. CDR3 DNA: TGTGCCAGCAGCCAAGGGGGCAGGGCAGACGAGCAGTACTTC.

This clonotype showed up just a few times. The chain carries TRBV5-1 and TRBJ1-2, with D perhaps matching TRBD1 (5 bases). CDR1 SGHRS and CDR2 YFSETQ come from the germline V gene. The CDR3 contains 15 residues. V dropped 1 base and J dropped 4 bases, with 14 bases sitting between them. The chain's CDR3 is CASSLQQGSSYGYTF. The DNA for the CDR3 is TGCGCCAGCAGCTTGCAGCAGGGATCATCCTATGGCTACACCTTC.

This clonotype came up many times. This chain uses TRBV20-1 with TRBJ2-2; TRBD2 matches 10 bases. V trimming: 3 bases; J trimming: 8 bases; junction bases outside the gene matches: 18. The CDR3 runs to 18 residues. Germline values: CDR1 DFQATT, CDR2 SNEGSKA (reference sequence). CDR3 residues: CSASMLAGERRTPGELFF. DNA for the CDR3: TGCAGTGCTAGTATGCTAGCGGGAGAAAGGAGGACCCCTGGGGAGCTGTTTTTT.

CDR3 DNA: TGTGCCAGCAGCGGCATACTAGCGGGAGGGCCTCCCTCGGATACGCAGTATTTT. It is translated as CASSGILAGGPPSDTQYF. The chain joins TRBV5-6 to TRBJ2-3; TRBD2 matches 13 bases. The CDR3 sequence is 18 residues long. Germline CDR1 and CDR2: SGHDT and YYEEEE. J was trimmed by 6 bases and V by 4 bases; bases with no gene match: 14.

This clonotype was counted only a few times. V gene TRBV4-2 combines with J gene TRBJ1-4, with 9 bases fitting TRBD1. The CDR3 runs 16 residues. The V segment lost 1 base and the J segment 5 bases; nucleotides outside the gene matches: 5. Germline V CDR1 and CDR2: LGHNA, YNFKEQ. In nucleotides, the CDR3 is TGTGCCAGCAGCCAAGGGTCAGGGACAGGGAATGAAAAACTGTTTTTT. This encodes CASSQGSGTGNEKLFF.

This clonotype has more than one count but fewer than ten. The chain recombines TRBV3-1 with TRBJ2-5, with D possibly being TRBD2 (6 bases). V dropped 2 bases and J dropped 2 bases, with 9 bases sitting between them. Germline assignment: CDR1 LGHDT and CDR2 YNNKEL (reference sequence). The CDR3 covers 14 residues. The CDR3 region is CASSQRTNQETQYF. DNA for the CDR3: TGTGCCAGCAGCCAAAGGACTAATCAAGAGACCCAGTACTTC.

This clonotype was detected a few times. The V and J genes are TRBV20-1 and TRBJ1-2, with 8 bases aligning to TRBD1. The germline V gene has CDR1 DFQATT and CDR2 SNEGSKA (reference sequence). The CDR3 is 12 amino acids. V was pared by 5 bases and J by 7 bases, with 6 bases of the junction left unmatched. The CDR3 here is CSAPDRGSGYTF. For the CDR3, the DNA is TGCAGTGCTCCCGACAGGGGAAGTGGCTACACCTTC.

V usage is TRBV6-5 and J usage is TRBJ1-1, with 8 bases lining up with TRBD1. Germline CDR1 and CDR2: MNHEY and SVGAGI. There are 15 residues in the CDR3. V trimming: 0 bases; J trimming: 3 bases; junction bases outside the gene matches: 3. For the CDR3, the DNA is TGTGCCAGCAGTTACTCCGGGACAGGATACACTGAAGCTTTCTTT. Its translation: CASSYSGTGYTEAFF.

This clonotype occurred a few times. The chain couples TRBV7-6 to TRBJ2-5; a possible D gene is TRBD1 (7 bases). Germline-derived CDR1 and CDR2 are SGHVS and FNYEAQ. This CDR3 is built from 15 residues. Deletions cut 2 bases from V and 5 bases from J, with 15 bases between. Here the CDR3 DNA reads TGTGCCAGCAGCTTATCCGGGCAGGGGGGTGAGACCCAGTACTTC. This encodes CASSLSGQGGETQYF.

This clonotype appeared a few times. The rearrangement joins TRBV7-6 to TRBJ2-7, with 11 bases identical to TRBD2. Unmatched junction bases numbered 7, after V lost 5 bases and J lost 1 base. Per the germline V gene, CDR1 is SGHVS and CDR2 is FNYEAQ. The CDR3 is 16 residues long. The CDR3 loop reads CASSPRGTSGSYEQYF. The CDR3 DNA is TGTGCCAGCAGCCCCAGGGGGACTAGCGGATCCTACGAGCAGTACTTC.

The chain joins TRBV7-8 to TRBJ1-1; D possibly corresponds to TRBD1 (6 bases). The germline gives CDR1 SGHVS, CDR2 FQNEAQ. This CDR3 is 14 amino acids long. V was pared by 5 bases and J by 4 bases, with 14 bases between. The CDR3 sequence is CASSLAGGLTEAFF. CDR3 nucleotides: TGTGCCAGCAGCCTTGCGGGGGGCCTCACTGAAGCTTTCTTT.

This chain connects TRBV11-2 to TRBJ1-5, with D possibly being TRBD1 (6 bases). V lost 5 bases, J lost 5 bases, and 13 bases lay in between. This CDR3 contains 14 residues. Germline CDR1 and CDR2: SGHAT and FQNNGV. Here the CDR3 DNA reads TGTGCCAGCAGCAGCGGACAGAGATATCAGCCCCAGCATTTT. Amino acids: CASSSGQRYQPQHF.

This sequence joins TRBV20-1 and TRBJ1-1; tentative D call: TRBD1 (6 bases). The V and J ends lost 0 bases and 7 bases respectively, with 18 bases between them. Per germline, CDR1 DFQATT and CDR2 SNEGSKA (reference sequence). The CDR3 length is 15 residues. The CDR3 is CSARELRGVRGEAFF. CDR3 nucleotides: TGCAGTGCTAGAGAACTGAGGGGGGTTCGTGGTGAAGCTTTCTTT.

This clonotype was detected a few times. This rearrangement joins TRBV14 to TRBJ2-6; 10 positions agree with TRBD1. Germline V lookup: CDR1 SGHDN, CDR2 FVKESK. The CDR3 is 17 amino acids. J was trimmed by 4 bases and V by 4 bases; bases with no gene match: 7. CDR3 sequence reads: CASSPRQGAGGANVLTF. CDR3 DNA sequence: TGTGCCAGCAGCCCCAGACAGGGGGCAGGAGGGGCCAACGTCCTGACTTTC. Based on the CDR3 plus reference TRBV14 and TRBJ2-6, the full variable domain is EAGVTQFPSHSVIEKGQTVTLRCDPISGHDNLYWYRRVMGKEIKFLLHFVKESKQDESGMPNNRFLAERTGGTYSTLKVQPAELEDSGVYFCASSPRQGAGGANVLTFGAGSRLTVL.

This clonotype was recorded a few times. V and J are TRBV7-9 and TRBJ2-7; 8 nucleotides agree with TRBD1. The CDR3 sequence is 15 residues long. Germline V gene sequence: CDR1 SEHNR, CDR2 FQNEAQ (reference sequence). After removal of 5 bases from V and 2 bases from J, the junction contained 8 bases not matched to a gene. As DNA, the CDR3 is TGTGCCAGCAGCCGAAACGACAGGGGTCCCTACGAGCAGTACTTC. Translation: CASSRNDRGPYEQYF.

This clonotype turned up a few times. J is TRBJ2-1 and V is TRBV7-6; no reliable D call. V gave up 2 bases and J gave up 4 bases, with 15 bases separating them. Germline V gene lookup returns CDR1 SGHVS and CDR2 FNYEAQ. The CDR3 covers 16 residues. The CDR3: CASSLSLTVEYNEQFF. The CDR3 DNA follows: TGTGCCAGCAGCTTAAGTTTAACAGTAGAATACAATGAGCAGTTCTTC.

This clonotype has a count of ten or more. This rearrangement joins TRBV7-8 to TRBJ2-3; D unresolved. Trimming shortened V by 4 bases and J by 2 bases, and 7 bases separated the two germline ends. This CDR3 comprises 13 residues. Germline values: CDR1 SGHVS, CDR2 FQNEAQ. CDR3: CASSSGYTDTQYF. As DNA, the CDR3 is TGTGCCAGCAGCTCAGGATACACAGATACGCAGTATTTT.

This clonotype was seen only a few times. The chain links TRBV5-1 to TRBJ2-5; unclear D gene. This CDR3 contains 15 residues. Per the germline V gene, CDR1 is SGHRS and CDR2 is YFSETQ. The germline V and J ends were trimmed by 0 bases and 2 bases, with 11 bases remaining between them. The CDR3 sequence: CASSLAWTLQETQYF. CDR3 in DNA: TGCGCCAGCAGCTTGGCTTGGACGTTACAAGAGACCCAGTACTTC.

Written as DNA, the CDR3 is TGCGCCAGCTCCAAGTCGTCCGAGCAGTACTTC. Translation: CASSKSSEQYF. This rearrangement joins TRBV10-2 to TRBJ2-7; D remains ambiguous. V gave up 8 bases and J gave up 6 bases, with 11 bases separating them. CDR3 length: 11 residues. CDR1 WSHSY and CDR2 SAAADI come from the germline V gene.

In this sample, this clonotype turned up a few times. This chain uses TRBV18 with TRBJ1-3; the match to TRBD1 covers 7 bases. Per germline, CDR1 KGHSH and CDR2 LQKENI. The CDR3 contains 18 residues. After removal of 6 bases from V and 0 bases from J, the junction contained 14 bases not matched to a gene. The CDR3 nucleotides read TGTGCCAGCTCCCAGCTGACAGGGCCCTTGAGCTCTGGAAACACCATATATTTT. It codes for CASSQLTGPLSSGNTIYF.

There are a few counts of this clonotype. The junction and the germline gene differ at one end; a read error may be behind it. V and J are TRBV19 and TRBJ2-1, with 7 positions matching TRBD1. In germline, CDR1 is LNHDA, CDR2 SQIVND (reference sequence). The CDR3 spans 15 residues. The CDR3 DNA sequence: TGTGCCAGTAGAATAGGTCCCGAGGGGGCGCATGAGCAGTTCTTC. Encoded protein: CASRIGPEGAHEQFF.

This clonotype has more than one count but fewer than ten. CDR3 bases: TGTGCCACCACCGTGGGGGCGACTAGTACAGATACGCAGTATTTT. This translates into CATTVGATSTDTQYF. This rearrangement joins TRBV10-3 to TRBJ2-3, with D possibly being TRBD1 or TRBD2 (6 bases each). The CDR3 length is 15 residues. Per germline, CDR1 ENHRY and CDR2 SYGVKD. Deletions cut 10 bases from V and 3 bases from J, with 20 bases between.